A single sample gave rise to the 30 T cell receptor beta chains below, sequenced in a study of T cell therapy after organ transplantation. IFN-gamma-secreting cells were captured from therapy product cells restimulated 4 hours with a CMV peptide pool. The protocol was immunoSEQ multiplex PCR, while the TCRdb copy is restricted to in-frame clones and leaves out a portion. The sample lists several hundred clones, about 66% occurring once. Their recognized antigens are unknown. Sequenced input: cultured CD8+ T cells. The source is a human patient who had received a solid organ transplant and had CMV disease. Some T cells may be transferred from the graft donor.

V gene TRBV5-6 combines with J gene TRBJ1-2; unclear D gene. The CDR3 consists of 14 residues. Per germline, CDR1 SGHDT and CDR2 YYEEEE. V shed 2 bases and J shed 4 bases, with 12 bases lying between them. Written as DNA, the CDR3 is TGTGCCAGCAGCTTATGGACCGCCGTCTATGGCTACACCTTC. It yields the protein CASSLWTAVYGYTF.

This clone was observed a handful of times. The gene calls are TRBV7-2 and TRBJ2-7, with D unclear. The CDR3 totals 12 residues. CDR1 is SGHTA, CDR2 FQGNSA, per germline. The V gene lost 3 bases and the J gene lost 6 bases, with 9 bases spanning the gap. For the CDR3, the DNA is TGTGCCAGCAGCTTTACGGGTGGCGAGCAGTACTTC. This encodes CASSFTGGEQYF.

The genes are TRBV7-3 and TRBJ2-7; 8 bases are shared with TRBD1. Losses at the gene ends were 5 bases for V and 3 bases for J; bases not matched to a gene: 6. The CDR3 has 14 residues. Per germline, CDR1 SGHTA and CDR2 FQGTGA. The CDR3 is CASSDQGQVYEQYF. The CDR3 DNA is TGTGCCAGCAGCGACCAGGGACAGGTCTACGAGCAGTACTTC.

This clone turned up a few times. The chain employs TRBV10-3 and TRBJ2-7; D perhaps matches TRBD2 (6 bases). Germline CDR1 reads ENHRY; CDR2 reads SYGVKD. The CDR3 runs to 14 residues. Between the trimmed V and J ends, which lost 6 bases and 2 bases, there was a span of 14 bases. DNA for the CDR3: TGTGCCATCAGCTCGTCGGAGGGCCCCTACGAGCAGTACTTC. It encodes CAISSSEGPYEQYF.

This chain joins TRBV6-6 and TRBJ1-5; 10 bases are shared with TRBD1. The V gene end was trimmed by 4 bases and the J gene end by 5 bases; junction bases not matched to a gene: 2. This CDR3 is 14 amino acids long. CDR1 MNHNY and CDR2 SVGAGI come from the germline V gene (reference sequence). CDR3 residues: CASSSGQGYQPQHF. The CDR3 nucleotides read TGTGCCAGCAGTTCGGGACAGGGGTATCAGCCCCAGCATTTT.

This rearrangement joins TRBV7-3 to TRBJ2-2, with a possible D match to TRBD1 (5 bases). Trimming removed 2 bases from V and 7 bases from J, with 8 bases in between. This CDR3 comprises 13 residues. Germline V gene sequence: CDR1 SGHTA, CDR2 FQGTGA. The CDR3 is CASSLQGYGELFF. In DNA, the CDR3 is TGTGCCAGCAGCTTACAGGGTTACGGGGAGCTGTTTTTT.

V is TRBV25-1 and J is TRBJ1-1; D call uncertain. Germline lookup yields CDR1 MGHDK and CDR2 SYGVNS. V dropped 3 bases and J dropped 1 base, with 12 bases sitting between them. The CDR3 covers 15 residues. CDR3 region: CASSDPLQQNTEAFF. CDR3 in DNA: TGTGCCAGCAGTGACCCACTGCAGCAGAACACTGAAGCTTTCTTT. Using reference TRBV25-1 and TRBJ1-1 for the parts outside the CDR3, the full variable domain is EADIYQTPRYLVIGTGKKITLECSQTMGHDKMYWYQQDPGMELHLIHYSYGVNSTEKGDLSSESTVSRIRTEHFPLTLESARPSHTSQYLCASSDPLQQNTEAFFGQGTRLTVV.

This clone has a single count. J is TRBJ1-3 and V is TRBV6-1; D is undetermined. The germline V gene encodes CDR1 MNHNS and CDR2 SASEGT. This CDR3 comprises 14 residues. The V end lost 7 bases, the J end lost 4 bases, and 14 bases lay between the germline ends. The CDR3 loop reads CASTPEGRGNTIYF. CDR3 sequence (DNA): TGTGCCAGCACCCCGGAAGGGCGCGGAAACACCATATATTTT.

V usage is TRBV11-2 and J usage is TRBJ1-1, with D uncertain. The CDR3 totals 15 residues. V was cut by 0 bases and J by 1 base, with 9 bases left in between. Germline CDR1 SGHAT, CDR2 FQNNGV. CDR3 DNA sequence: TGTGCCAGCAGCTTAGATTACCCAAAGAACACTGAAGCTTTCTTT. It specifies CASSLDYPKNTEAFF. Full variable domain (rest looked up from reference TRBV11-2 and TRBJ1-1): EAGVAQSPRYKIIEKRQSVAFWCNPISGHATLYWYQQILGQGPKLLIQFQNNGVVDDSQLPKDRFSAERLKGVDSTLKIQPAKLEDSAVYLCASSLDYPKNTEAFFGQGTRLTVV.

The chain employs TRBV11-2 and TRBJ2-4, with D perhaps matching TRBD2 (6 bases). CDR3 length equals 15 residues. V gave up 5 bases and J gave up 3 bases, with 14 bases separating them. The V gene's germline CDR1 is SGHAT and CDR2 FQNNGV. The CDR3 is CASSPPGTGKNIQYF. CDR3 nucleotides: TGTGCCAGCAGCCCCCCCGGGACTGGCAAAAACATTCAGTACTTC.

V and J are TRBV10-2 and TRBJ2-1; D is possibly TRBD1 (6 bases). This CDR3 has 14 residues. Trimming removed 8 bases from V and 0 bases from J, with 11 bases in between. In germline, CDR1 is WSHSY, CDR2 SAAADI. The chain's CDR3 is CASGDNNSYNEQFF. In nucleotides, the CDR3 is TGCGCCAGCGGGGACAATAACTCCTACAATGAGCAGTTCTTC.

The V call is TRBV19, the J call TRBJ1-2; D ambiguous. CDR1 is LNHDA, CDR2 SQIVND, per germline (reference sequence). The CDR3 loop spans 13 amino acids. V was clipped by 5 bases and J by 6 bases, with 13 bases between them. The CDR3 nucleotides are TGTGCCAGTAGTCGGCAGGAGTATAATGGCTACACCTTC. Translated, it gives CASSRQEYNGYTF.

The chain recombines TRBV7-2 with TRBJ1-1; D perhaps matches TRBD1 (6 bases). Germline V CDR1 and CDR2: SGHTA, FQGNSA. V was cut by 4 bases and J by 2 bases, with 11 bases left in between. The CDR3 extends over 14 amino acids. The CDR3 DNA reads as TGTGCCAGCAGCTACTACAGGGCTAACACTGAAGCTTTCTTT. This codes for CASSYYRANTEAFF.

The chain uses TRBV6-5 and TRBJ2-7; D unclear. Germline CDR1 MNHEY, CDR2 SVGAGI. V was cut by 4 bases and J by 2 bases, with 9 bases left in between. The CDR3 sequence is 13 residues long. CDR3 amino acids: CASSSGATYEQYF. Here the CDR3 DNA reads TGTGCCAGCAGTTCCGGTGCGACCTACGAGCAGTACTTC.

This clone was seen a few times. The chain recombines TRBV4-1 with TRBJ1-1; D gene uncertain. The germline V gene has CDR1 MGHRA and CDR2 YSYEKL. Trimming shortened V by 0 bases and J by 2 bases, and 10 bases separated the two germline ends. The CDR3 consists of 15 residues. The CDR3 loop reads CASSQDLAENTEAFF. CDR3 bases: TGCGCCAGCAGCCAAGATTTGGCGGAAAACACTGAAGCTTTCTTT.

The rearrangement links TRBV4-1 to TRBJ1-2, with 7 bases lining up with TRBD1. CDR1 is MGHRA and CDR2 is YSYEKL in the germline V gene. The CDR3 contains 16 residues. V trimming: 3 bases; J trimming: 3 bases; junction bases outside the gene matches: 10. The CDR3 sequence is CASSQLAGGSYYGYTF. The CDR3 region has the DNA TGCGCCAGCAGCCAGCTTGCAGGGGGTTCCTACTATGGCTACACCTTC.

CDR3 region: CSVEGDRGNYEQYF. The CDR3 coding sequence is TGCAGCGTTGAGGGGGACAGGGGTAATTACGAGCAGTACTTC. This chain uses TRBV29-1 with TRBJ2-7; 10 nucleotides align to TRBD1. The germline V gene encodes CDR1 SQVTM and CDR2 ANQGSEA. Trimming cost V 3 bases and J 4 bases; bases outside gene matches: 6. This CDR3 has 14 residues.

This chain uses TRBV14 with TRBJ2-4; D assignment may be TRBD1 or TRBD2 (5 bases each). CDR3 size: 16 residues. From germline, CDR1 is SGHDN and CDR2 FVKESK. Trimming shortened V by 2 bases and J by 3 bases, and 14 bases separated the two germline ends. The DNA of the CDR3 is TGTGCCAGCAGCCAATCAGGGTTTCGGGGCAAAAACATTCAGTACTTC. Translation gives CASSQSGFRGKNIQYF.

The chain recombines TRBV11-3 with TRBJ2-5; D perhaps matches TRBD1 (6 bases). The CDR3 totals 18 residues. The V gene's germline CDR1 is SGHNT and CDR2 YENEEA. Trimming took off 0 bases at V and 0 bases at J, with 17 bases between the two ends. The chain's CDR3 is CASSLDLRQAHYQETQYF. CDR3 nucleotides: TGTGCCAGCAGCTTAGATCTCCGACAGGCCCATTACCAAGAGACCCAGTACTTC.

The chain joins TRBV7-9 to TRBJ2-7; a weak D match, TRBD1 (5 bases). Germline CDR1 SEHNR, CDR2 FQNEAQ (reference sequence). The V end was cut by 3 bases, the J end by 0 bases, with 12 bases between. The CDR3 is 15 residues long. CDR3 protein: CASSFPGLNSYEQYF. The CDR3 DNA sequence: TGTGCCAGCAGCTTTCCAGGGCTCAACTCCTACGAGCAGTACTTC.

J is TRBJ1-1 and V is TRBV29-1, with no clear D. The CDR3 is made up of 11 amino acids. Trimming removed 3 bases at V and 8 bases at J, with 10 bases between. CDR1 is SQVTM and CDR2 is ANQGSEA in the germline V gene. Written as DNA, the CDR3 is TGCAGCGTTGAGGATACAGAAGAAGCTTTCTTT. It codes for CSVEDTEEAFF.

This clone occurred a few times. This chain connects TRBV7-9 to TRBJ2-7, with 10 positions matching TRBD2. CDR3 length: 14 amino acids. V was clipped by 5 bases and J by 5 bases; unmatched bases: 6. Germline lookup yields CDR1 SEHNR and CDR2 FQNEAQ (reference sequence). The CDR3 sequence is CASSTEAGGDEQYF. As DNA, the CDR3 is TGTGCCAGCAGCACAGAAGCGGGAGGGGACGAGCAGTACTTC.

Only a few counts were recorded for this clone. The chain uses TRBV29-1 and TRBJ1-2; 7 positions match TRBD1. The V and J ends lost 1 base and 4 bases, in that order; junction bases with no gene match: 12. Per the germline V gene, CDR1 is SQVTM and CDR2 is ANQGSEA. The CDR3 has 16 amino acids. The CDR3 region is CSVEGATQGQRYGYTF. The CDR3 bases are TGCAGCGTTGAAGGTGCTACCCAGGGACAGCGCTATGGCTACACCTTC.

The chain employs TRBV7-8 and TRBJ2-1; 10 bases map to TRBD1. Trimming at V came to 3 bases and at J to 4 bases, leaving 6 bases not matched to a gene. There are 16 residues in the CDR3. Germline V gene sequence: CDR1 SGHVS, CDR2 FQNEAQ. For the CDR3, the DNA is TGTGCCAGCAGCTTGGAAAGGACAGGGGGTTACAATGAGCAGTTCTTC. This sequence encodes CASSLERTGGYNEQFF. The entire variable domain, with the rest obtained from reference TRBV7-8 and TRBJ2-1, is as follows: GAGVSQSPRYKVAKRGQDVALRCDPISGHVSLFWYQQALGQGPEFLTYFQNEAQLDKSGLPSDRFFAERPEGSVSTLKIQRTQQEDSAVYLCASSLERTGGYNEQFFGPGTRLTVL.

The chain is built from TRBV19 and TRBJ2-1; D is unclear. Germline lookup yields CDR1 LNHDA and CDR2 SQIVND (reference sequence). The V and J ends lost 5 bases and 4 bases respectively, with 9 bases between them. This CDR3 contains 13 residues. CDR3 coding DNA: TGTGCCAGTAGTCCCGCCAGATACAATGAGCAGTTCTTC. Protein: CASSPARYNEQFF. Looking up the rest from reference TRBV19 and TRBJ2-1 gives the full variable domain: DGGITQSPKYLFRKEGQNVTLSCEQNLNHDAMYWYRQDPGQGLRLIYYSQIVNDFQKGDIAEGYSVSREKKESFPLTVTSAQKNPTAFYLCASSPARYNEQFFGPGTRLTVL.

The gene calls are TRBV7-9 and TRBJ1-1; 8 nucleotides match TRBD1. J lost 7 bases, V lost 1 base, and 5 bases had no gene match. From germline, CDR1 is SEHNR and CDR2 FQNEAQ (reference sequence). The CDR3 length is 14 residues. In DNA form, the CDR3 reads TGTGCCAGCAGCTTAGTTTCAGGGGGCGGTGAAGCTTTCTTT. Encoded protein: CASSLVSGGGEAFF.

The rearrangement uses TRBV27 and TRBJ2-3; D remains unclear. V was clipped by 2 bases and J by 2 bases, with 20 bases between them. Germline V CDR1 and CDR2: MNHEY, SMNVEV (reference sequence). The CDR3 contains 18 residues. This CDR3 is CASSLLYKDVGYTDTQYF. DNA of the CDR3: TGTGCCAGCAGTTTACTTTATAAGGATGTCGGCTACACAGATACGCAGTATTTT.

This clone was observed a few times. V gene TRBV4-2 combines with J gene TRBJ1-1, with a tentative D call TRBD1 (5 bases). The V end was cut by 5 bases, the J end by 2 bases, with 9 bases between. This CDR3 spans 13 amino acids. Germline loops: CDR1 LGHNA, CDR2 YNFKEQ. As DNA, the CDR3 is TGTGCCAGCAGCGGTGGGGCTAACACTGAAGCTTTCTTT. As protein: CASSGGANTEAFF.

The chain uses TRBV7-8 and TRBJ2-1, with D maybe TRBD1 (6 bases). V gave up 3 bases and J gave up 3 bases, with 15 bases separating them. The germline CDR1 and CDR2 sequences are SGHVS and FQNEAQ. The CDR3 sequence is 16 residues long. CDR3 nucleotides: TGTGCCAGCAGCTTTCCTGGGGGCGGAAGCTACAATGAGCAGTTCTTC. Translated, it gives CASSFPGGGSYNEQFF.

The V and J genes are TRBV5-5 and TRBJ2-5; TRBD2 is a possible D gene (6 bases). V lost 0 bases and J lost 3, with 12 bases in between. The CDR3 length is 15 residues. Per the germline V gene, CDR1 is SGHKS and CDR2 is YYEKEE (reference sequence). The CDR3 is CASSLAMASEETQYF. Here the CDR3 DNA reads TGTGCCAGCAGCTTGGCCATGGCTAGCGAAGAGACCCAGTACTTC.